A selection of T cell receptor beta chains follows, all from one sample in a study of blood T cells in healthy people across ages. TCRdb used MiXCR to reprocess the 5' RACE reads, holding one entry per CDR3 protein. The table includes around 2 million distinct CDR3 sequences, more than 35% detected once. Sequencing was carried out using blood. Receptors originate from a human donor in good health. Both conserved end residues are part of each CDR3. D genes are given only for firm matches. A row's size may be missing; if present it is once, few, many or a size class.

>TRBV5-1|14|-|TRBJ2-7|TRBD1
TGCGCCAGCAGCTGGCTGACAGGGGGCGACGAGCAGTACTTC
CASSWLTGGDEQYF
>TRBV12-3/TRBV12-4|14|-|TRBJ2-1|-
TGTGCCAGCAGACAGTCTGTTGGGGTCCACGAGCAGTTCTTC
CASRQSVGVHEQFF
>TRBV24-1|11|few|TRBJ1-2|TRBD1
TGTGCCATCGGACAGGGCTATGGCTACACCTTC
CAIGQGYGYTF
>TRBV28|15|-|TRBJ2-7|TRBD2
TGTGCCAGCAGTTTATATGGTAGCGGGCCCTACAAGCAGTACTTC
CASSLYGSGPYKQYF
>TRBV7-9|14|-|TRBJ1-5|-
TGTGCCAGCAGCTCTGACAGGTCAAGTCAGCCCCAGCATTTT
CASSSDRSSQPQHF
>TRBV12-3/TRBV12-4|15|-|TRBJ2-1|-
TGTGCCAGCAGCCCTGCTGACGTGGGGAGCAATGAGCAGTTCTTC
CASSPADVGSNEQFF
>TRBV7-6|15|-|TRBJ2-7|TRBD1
TGTGCCAGCAGCCGTATCTCCGGACAGGGATCCGAGCAGTACTTC
CASSRISGQGSEQYF
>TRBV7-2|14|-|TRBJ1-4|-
TGTGCCAGCAGCTTAGTGGTCAATGGGGAAAAACTGTTTTTT
CASSLVVNGEKLFF
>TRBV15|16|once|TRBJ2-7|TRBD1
TGTGCCACCAGCAGGGATAGACAGGGGGGCGGATACGAGCAGTACTTC
CATSRDRQGGGYEQYF
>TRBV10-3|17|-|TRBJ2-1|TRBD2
TGTGCCATCAGTATCGTAACTAGCGGGGGAGGCGGCAATGAGCAGTTCTTC
CAISIVTSGGGGNEQFF
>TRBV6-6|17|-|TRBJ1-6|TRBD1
TGTGCCAGCAGTCCGGGACAGGGGGCAGGTTATAATTCACCCCTCCACTTT
CASSPGQGAGYNSPLHF
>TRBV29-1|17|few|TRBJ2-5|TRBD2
TGCAGCGGGGGCCCAGCGGGGGGGCCTTTAGGCCAAGAGACCCAGTACTTC
CSGGPAGGPLGQETQYF
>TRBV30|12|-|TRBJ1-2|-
TGTGCCTGGAGTGTAGACAGATATGGCTACACCTTC
CAWSVDRYGYTF
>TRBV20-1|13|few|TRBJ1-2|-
TGCAGTGCTAGATTCTCTCCGGTCTATGGCTACACCTTC
CSARFSPVYGYTF
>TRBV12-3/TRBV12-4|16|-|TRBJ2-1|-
TGTGCCAGCAGTCCCACGTTGCGGGTCACCCACAATGAGCAGTTCTTC
CASSPTLRVTHNEQFF
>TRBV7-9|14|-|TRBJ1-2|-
TGTGCCAGCAGCACCTCGGACAGTAACTATGGCTACACCTTC
CASSTSDSNYGYTF